This entry features one T cell receptor beta chain sequence. Its antigen is unknown. Alongside a J-beta primer mix, a sample-barcoded 5' primer served in a second PCR lasting roughly 6 to 12 cycles. TCRdb itself ran the 5' RACE reads through MiXCR, one entry per CDR3 protein. Of over 600,000 distinct CDR3 sequences listed, 40% to 45% are singletons. Isolation recovered at least 7 million PBMCs from every sample. This CDR3 region has 18 residues. V trimming: 7 bases; J trimming: 0 bases; junction bases outside the gene matches: 7. Germline CDR1 is SGHTA and CDR2 is FQGNSA. This record comes from a study of blood T cells in healthy people across ages. Overall study findings and caveats: Compared with aged donors, long-lived donors showed fewer expanded clones, suggesting selection.

J is TRBJ2-1 and V is TRBV7-2; TRBD2 matches 15 bases. The clonotype comes from a man at least 80 years old in good health. Source material: blood. In DNA form, the CDR3 reads TGTGCCAGCACCAGGACTAGCGGGAGGGGAGGCTCCTACAATGAGCAGTTCTTC. The encoded protein is CASTRTSGRGGSYNEQFF.